A selection of T cell receptor beta chains follows, all from one sample in a study of Ad26.COV2.S vaccination and SARS-CoV-2 variants. Profiling relied on immunoSEQ multiplex PCR, and the TCRdb table lists in-frame clones only, not all of them. Here the sample spans about 280,000 clones, more than 75% being singletons. The sample here was peripheral blood, taken in a trial of Ad26.COV2.S vaccine versus placebo. The receptor source for this set is a person aged 18-60 years who received the Ad26.COV2.S COVID-19 vaccine or a placebo. The CDR3 runs from the conserved cysteine through the conserved F or W. The order of the fields is V gene, D gene, J gene, clone size, CDR3 protein, CDR3 DNA. The D gene is left open where the match is weak. The size of a clone is reported for some rows only, either as once, few or many, or as a class for expanded clones.

TRBV10-3,-,TRBJ1-1,-,CAISESSGVEAFF,TGTGCCATCAGTGAGTCGAGCGGCGTTGAAGCTTTCTTT
TRBV10-3,-,TRBJ2-6,-,CAISRQPSGANVLTF,TGTGCCATCAGCCGACAGCCCTCTGGGGCCAACGTCCTGACTTTC
TRBV6-2/TRBV6-3,TRBD1,TRBJ1-2,-,CASSPRQGPYYGYTF,TGTGCCAGCAGTCCGAGACAGGGGCCTTATTATGGCTACACCTTC
TRBV7-2,-,TRBJ2-3,few,CASSSRYTQYF,TGTGCCAGCAGCAGTAGGTATACGCAGTATTTT
TRBV5-1,-,TRBJ1-2,-,CASSLDSSPYGYTF,TGCGCCAGCAGCTTGGACTCCAGTCCCTATGGCTACACCTTC
TRBV5-4,-,TRBJ2-1,once,CASRPSANYNEQFF,TGTGCCAGTCGACCTAGCGCAAACTACAATGAGCAGTTCTTC
TRBV19,-,TRBJ2-2,-,CASGPGGPRGGELFF,TGTGCCAGTGGACCTGGAGGGCCCCGGGGCGGGGAGCTGTTTTTT
TRBV12-3/TRBV12-4,-,TRBJ2-3,-,CASASYGTDTQYF,TGTGCCAGTGCCTCATACGGCACAGATACGCAGTATTTT
TRBV19,-,TRBJ1-2,-,CASSIRGRVYGYTF,TGTGCCAGTAGTATTCGAGGCAGGGTATATGGCTACACCTTC
TRBV19,-,TRBJ2-5,-,CASSPWTEETQYF,TGTGCCAGTAGTCCCTGGACAGAAGAGACCCAGTACTTC
TRBV7-8,-,TRBJ2-4,-,CASSLGGAKNIQYF,TGTGCCAGCAGCTTAGGGGGGGCCAAAAACATTCAGTACTTC
TRBV4-2,TRBD2,TRBJ2-5,-,CASSPQSGGTQETQYF,TGTGCCAGCAGCCCCCAAAGCGGGGGGACGCAAGAGACCCAGTACTTC
TRBV7-7,TRBD1,TRBJ2-2,-,CASSRTGDGGELFF,TGTGCTAGCAGCCGGACAGGGGATGGCGGGGAGCTGTTTTTT
TRBV6-6,-,TRBJ1-2,-,CASSYERNYGYTF,TGTGCCAGCAGTTACGAGAGAAACTATGGCTACACCTTC
TRBV3-1/TRBV3-2,TRBD1,TRBJ1-5,few,CASSQVRIQGVGNQPQHF,TGTGCCAGCAGCCAAGTCCGAATCCAGGGGGTAGGCAATCAGCCCCAGCATTTT
TRBV7-9,-,TRBJ2-1,-,CASSLDRRDRGNEQFF,TGTGCCAGCAGCTTAGATAGGCGGGATCGGGGCAATGAGCAGTTCTTC
TRBV10-3,-,TRBJ1-3,-,CAIKAGDSGNTIYF,TGTGCCATCAAGGCCGGCGACTCTGGAAACACCATATATTTT
TRBV3-1/TRBV3-2,TRBD1,TRBJ2-3,-,CASSAPGQASTDTQYF,TGTGCCAGCAGCGCACCGGGACAGGCCAGTACAGATACGCAGTATTTT
TRBV10-3,-,TRBJ1-4,-,CAISAGRGRTNEKLFF,TGTGCCATCAGTGCCGGAAGGGGGAGGACTAATGAAAAACTGTTTTTT
TRBV18,-,TRBJ1-1,-,CASSPTESTEAFF,TGTGCCAGCTCACCAACCGAAAGCACTGAAGCTTTCTTT
TRBV11-2,-,TRBJ1-1,-,CASSLESTEAFF,TGTGCCAGCAGCTTAGAGAGCACTGAAGCTTTCTTT